Below, 3 T cell receptor beta chains from the same sample are listed, as sequenced in a study of cytomegalovirus exposure and HLA in healthy donors. TCRdb's table, derived via immunoSEQ multiplex PCR, lists solely in-frame clones and lacks some. The sample carries 150,000 to 200,000 clones, approximately 89% recorded once. The sequenced sample was PBMCs. These receptors originate from a man between 18 and 35 years old in good health and CMV-seropositive.

This clone was picked up a small number of times. This sequence joins TRBV15 and TRBJ1-2; D not certain. Germline assignment: CDR1 LNHNV and CDR2 YYDKDF (reference sequence). This CDR3 has 13 residues. The ends were cut back, 6 bases at V and 6 bases at J, with 14 bases in the middle. The CDR3 reads CATSPSGLDGYTF. CDR3 nucleotide sequence: TGTGCCACCAGTCCATCGGGGTTGGATGGCTACACCTTC.

This chain uses TRBV19 with TRBJ2-3, with unresolved D. The CDR3 is made up of 15 amino acids. Germline CDR1 reads LNHDA; CDR2 reads SQIVND (reference sequence). Trimming pared 3 bases from V and 6 bases from J, leaving 16 bases between. CDR3 residues: CASSIRGAEWDTQYF. Here the CDR3 DNA reads TGTGCCAGTAGTATTAGAGGCGCGGAGTGGGATACGCAGTATTTT.

The rearrangement uses TRBV7-2 and TRBJ2-7; 8 bases fit TRBD1. The junction had 14 bases not matched to a gene; V was cut back by 6 bases and J by 4 bases. CDR1 and CDR2 from the germline V gene are SGHTA and FQGNSA. The CDR3 totals 16 residues. Here the CDR3 DNA reads TGTGCCAGCAGTTACACTTCAGGGGGCGCGGGATACGAGCAGTACTTC. The encoded protein is CASSYTSGGAGYEQYF. Drawing the rest from reference TRBV7-2 and TRBJ2-7, the complete variable domain is GAGVSQSPSNKVTEKGKDVELRCDPISGHTALYWYRQSLGQGLEFLIYFQGNSAPDKSGLPSDRFSAERTGGSVSTLTIQRTQQEDSAVYLCASSYTSGGAGYEQYFGPGTRLTVT.